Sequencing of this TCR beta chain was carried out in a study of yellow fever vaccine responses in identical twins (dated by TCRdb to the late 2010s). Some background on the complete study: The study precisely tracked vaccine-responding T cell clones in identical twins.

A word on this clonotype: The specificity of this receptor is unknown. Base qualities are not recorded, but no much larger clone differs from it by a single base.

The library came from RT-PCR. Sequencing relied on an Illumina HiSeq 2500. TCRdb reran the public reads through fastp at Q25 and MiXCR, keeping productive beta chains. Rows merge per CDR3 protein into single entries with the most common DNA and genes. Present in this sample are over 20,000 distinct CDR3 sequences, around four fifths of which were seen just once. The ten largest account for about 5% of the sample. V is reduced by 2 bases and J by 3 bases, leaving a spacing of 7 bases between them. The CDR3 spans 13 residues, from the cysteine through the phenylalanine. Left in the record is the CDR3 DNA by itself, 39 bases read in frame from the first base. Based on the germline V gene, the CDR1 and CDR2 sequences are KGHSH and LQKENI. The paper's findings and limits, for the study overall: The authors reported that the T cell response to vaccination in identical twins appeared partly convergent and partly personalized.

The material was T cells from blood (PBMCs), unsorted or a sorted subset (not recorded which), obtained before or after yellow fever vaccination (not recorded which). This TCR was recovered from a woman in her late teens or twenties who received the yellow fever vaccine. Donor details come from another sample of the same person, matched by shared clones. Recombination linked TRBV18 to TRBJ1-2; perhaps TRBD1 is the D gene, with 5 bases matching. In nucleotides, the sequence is TGTGCCAGCTCACCAGGGGCGGACTATGGCTACACCTTC. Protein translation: CASSPGADYGYTF. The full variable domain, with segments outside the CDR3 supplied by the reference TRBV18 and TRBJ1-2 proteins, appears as NAGVMQNPRHLVRRRGQEARLRCSPMKGHSHVYWYRQLPEEGLKFMVYLQKENIIDESGMPKERFSAEFPKEGPSILRIQQVVRGDSAAYFCASSPGADYGYTFGSGTRLTVV.